This entry concerns a single T cell receptor beta chain. These data come from a study of blood T cell repertoires in COVID-19. Across the study: Whether acute or convalescent, the COVID-19 samples came from the United States, Italy and Spain. The analysed material was cDNA or gDNA that came from T cells, B-cell-depleted T cells, or PBMCs.

This CDR3 region has 15 residues. CDR1 MDHEN and CDR2 SYDVKM come from the germline V gene. V lost 2 bases and J lost 6; bases outside the gene matches: 9. Methods used by the authors: Estimated nucleated cell counts came from reference gene primer amplification. Some clones are missing from TCRdb's copy, which holds only in-frame ones; the method was immunoSEQ multiplex PCR. The V and J calls and clone size come from that table; D and trimming were worked out from the DNA. The table has roughly 30,000 clones, under 80% seen once. The genes are TRBV28 and TRBJ1-2; 7 nucleotides line up with TRBD1. The TCR originated in a man between 65 and 85 years old with acute or convalescent COVID-19. Material: peripheral blood. The CDR3 bases are TGTGCCAGCAGTTTAGTGGTCCCCACAGGGGATGGCTACACCTTC. Translating it yields CASSLVVPTGDGYTF.